This TCR beta chain was found in a study of T cells in Graves' hyperthyroidism and ophthalmopathy. Whole-study results and caveats: Within blood appeared most thyroid clonotypes that had expanded above 0.001.

Trimming shortened V by 3 bases and J by 3 bases, and 12 bases separated the two germline ends. This CDR3 spans 15 amino acids. This clonotype has a count of ten or more. What it binds is unknown. From RNA transcripts, TCR beta CDR3 regions were amplified. RT-PCR in the first round (using the HTBI primer set) targeted the TCR CDR3. TCRdb re-analysed the multiplex PCR reads in MiXCR, keeping a single row per CDR3 protein. The repertoire holds about 59,000 distinct CDR3 sequences, approximately 53% seen once, with approximately 3.3% in the top ten. Material for sequencing was blood. This receptor was taken from a woman aged 60-75 years with Graves' ophthalmopathy. V gene TRBV12-3 or TRBV12-4 combines with J gene TRBJ2-1; D is undetermined. The CDR3 reads CASSFLATHYNEQFF. DNA for the CDR3: TGTGCCAGCAGTTTTCTCGCGACCCACTACAATGAGCAGTTCTTC.